Each of the 4 T cell receptor beta chains below was sequenced from the same sample in a study of blood T cells in healthy people across ages (dated by TCRdb to the mid-2010s). The library was built by means of 5' RACE. Sequencing was performed on an Illumina HiSeq 2500. The second PCR ran for roughly 7 to 12 cycles and used a J-beta primer mix along with a sample-barcoded 5' primer. The public reads were reanalyzed by TCRdb: fastp trimming at Q25, MiXCR alignment, in-frame beta chains only. Every distinct CDR3 protein forms one entry, paired with its most common genes and DNA. The sample contains some 1.6 million distinct CDR3 sequences, around 36% of them found a single time. Clones ranked in the top ten supply around 11% of the sample. The specimen was blood. The receptors were gathered from a young woman in good health.

This clonotype was counted between two and nine times. This chain links TRBV4-1 with TRBJ1-4; perhaps TRBD1 as D (5 bases). In germline, CDR1 is MGHRA, CDR2 YSYEKL. This CDR3 has 15 residues. V lost 2 bases to trimming and J lost 9 bases, with 16 bases between them. The CDR3, as DNA: TGCGCCAGCAGCCAACCACTGGAGGGGTCACAAAAACTGTTTTTT. This sequence encodes CASSQPLEGSQKLFF.

This clonotype occurred a few times. This sequence joins TRBV20-1 and TRBJ2-5; D uncertain. The germline V and J ends were trimmed by 3 bases and 4 bases, with 12 bases remaining between them. The CDR3 runs 13 residues. The germline gives CDR1 DFQATT, CDR2 SNEGSKA (reference sequence). In DNA form, the CDR3 reads TGCAGTGCTAGTGAGATTTTGGGAGAGACCCAGTACTTC. It translates to CSASEILGETQYF.

The chain has TRBV6-1 and TRBJ2-1; a possible D gene is TRBD2 (7 bases). From germline, CDR1 is MNHNS and CDR2 SASEGT. This CDR3 spans 13 amino acids. Trimming shortened V by 6 bases and J by 8 bases, and 14 bases separated the two germline ends. CDR3: CASRYTGRDEQFF. Here the CDR3 DNA reads TGTGCCAGCAGGTACACAGGGAGGGATGAGCAGTTCTTC.

This clonotype is a singleton in its sample. DNA for the CDR3: TGTGCCAGCTCCCAGGGGTTCGGGCCCCAGCATTTT. Amino acid sequence: CASSQGFGPQHF. This chain uses TRBV7-2 with TRBJ1-5, with a weak D call TRBD1 (6 bases). Trimming cost V 8 bases and J 9 bases, with 14 bases left between them. The CDR3 has 12 amino acids. The germline V gene has CDR1 SGHTA and CDR2 FQGNSA. Full variable domain (outside the CDR3, taken from reference TRBV7-2 and TRBJ1-5): GAGVSQSPSNKVTEKGKDVELRCDPISGHTALYWYRQSLGQGLEFLIYFQGNSAPDKSGLPSDRFSAERTGGSVSTLTIQRTQQEDSAVYLCASSQGFGPQHFGDGTRLSIL.